Listed below are T cell receptor beta chains from one sample, sequenced in a study of T cells in Graves' hyperthyroidism and ophthalmopathy. TCRdb re-analysed the multiplex PCR reads in MiXCR, keeping a single row per CDR3 protein. This table holds hundreds of thousands of distinct CDR3 sequences, about 15% found once. The sequencing sample was made of blood. These receptors all come from a woman aged 50 to 60 with Graves' ophthalmopathy. Each CDR3 is given with its conserved first and last residue. D genes are given only for firm matches. Not every row has a clone size; where given, it reads once, few, many or a size class.

size: many; D: -; J: TRBJ2-2; V: TRBV6-2/TRBV6-3; CDR3: CASSPPGPAGELFF; DNA: TGTGCCAGCAGTCCTCCCGGGCCTGCGGGGGAGCTGTTTTTT
size: -; D: -; J: TRBJ2-7; V: TRBV6-2/TRBV6-3; CDR3: CASSKNRNEQYF; DNA: TGTGCCAGCAGTAAAAATCGGAACGAGCAGTACTTC
size: many; D: TRBD1; J: TRBJ2-7; V: TRBV29-1; CDR3: CSVATGTGGYEQYF; DNA: TGCAGCGTTGCAACCGGGACAGGGGGTTACGAGCAGTACTTC
size: -; D: -; J: TRBJ2-7; V: TRBV24-1; CDR3: CATSDKQDSYEQYF; DNA: TGTGCCACCAGTGATAAACAGGATTCCTACGAGCAGTACTTC
size: -; D: TRBD1; J: TRBJ1-1; V: TRBV20-1; CDR3: CSASKPGQDTEAFF; DNA: TGCAGTGCTAGCAAGCCGGGACAGGACACTGAAGCTTTCTTT
size: -; D: -; J: TRBJ1-2; V: TRBV13; CDR3: CASSLGGQVGDGYTF; DNA: TGTGCCAGCAGCTTAGGTGGGCAGGTCGGGGATGGCTACACCTTC
size: many; D: -; J: TRBJ2-1; V: TRBV28; CDR3: CASKSPAGYNEQFF; DNA: TGTGCCAGCAAATCCCCGGCGGGTTACAATGAGCAGTTCTTC
size: few; D: -; J: TRBJ2-5; V: TRBV4-2; CDR3: CASSQGQVDGQETQYF; DNA: TGTGCCAGCAGCCAAGGACAAGTCGACGGCCAAGAGACCCAGTACTTC
size: -; D: -; J: TRBJ2-5; V: TRBV29-1; CDR3: CSVVVAGETQYF; DNA: TGCAGCGTTGTTGTAGCTGGGGAGACCCAGTACTTC
size: -; D: TRBD2; J: TRBJ2-7; V: TRBV20-1; CDR3: CSALIRDYTYEQYF; DNA: TGCAGTGCTTTGATCCGGGACTATACCTACGAGCAGTACTTC
size: many; D: TRBD1; J: TRBJ1-2; V: TRBV12-3/TRBV12-4; CDR3: CASSLTGTGSTF; DNA: TGTGCCAGCAGTTTGACCGGGACAGGATCCACCTTC
size: many; D: -; J: TRBJ2-1; V: TRBV28; CDR3: CASTNPGQSPYNEQFF; DNA: TGTGCCAGCACTAACCCCGGACAGTCCCCCTACAATGAGCAGTTCTTC
size: many; D: -; J: TRBJ2-3; V: TRBV7-2; CDR3: CASSLSRITDTQYF; DNA: TGTGCCAGCAGCTTAAGCAGGATCACAGATACGCAGTATTTT
size: many; D: -; J: TRBJ1-2; V: TRBV7-8; CDR3: CASSVLGFYGYTF; DNA: TGTGCCAGCAGCGTCCTCGGGTTCTATGGCTACACCTTC
size: -; D: TRBD1; J: TRBJ2-1; V: TRBV5-5; CDR3: CASSPRADRGNEQFF; DNA: TGTGCCAGCAGCCCACGGGCCGACAGGGGGAATGAGCAGTTCTTC
size: many; D: TRBD2; J: TRBJ2-1; V: TRBV28; CDR3: CASSLLVQREGLHNEQFF; DNA: TGTGCCAGCAGTTTACTAGTCCAGCGGGAGGGATTACACAATGAGCAGTTCTTC
size: many; D: TRBD1; J: TRBJ2-5; V: TRBV12-3/TRBV12-4; CDR3: CASSSGQIGETQYF; DNA: TGTGCCAGCAGTTCGGGACAGATTGGGGAGACCCAGTACTTC
size: -; D: TRBD1; J: TRBJ2-7; V: TRBV5-5; CDR3: CASSLWDRDSEQYF; DNA: TGTGCCAGCAGCTTGTGGGACAGGGACAGCGAGCAGTACTTC
size: -; D: TRBD2; J: TRBJ2-3; V: TRBV14; CDR3: CASSQMTSGSYTQYF; DNA: TGTGCCAGCAGCCAAATGACTAGCGGGAGTTATACGCAGTATTTT
size: -; D: -; J: TRBJ1-5; V: TRBV15; CDR3: CATSTGSNQPQHF; DNA: TGTGCCACCAGTACAGGTAGCAATCAGCCCCAGCATTTT
size: many; D: -; J: TRBJ2-3; V: TRBV28; CDR3: CASAAPSTDTQYF; DNA: TGTGCCAGCGCAGCCCCGAGTACAGATACGCAGTATTTT
size: many; D: -; J: TRBJ2-7; V: TRBV2; CDR3: CASSVASHSYEQCF; DNA: TGTGCCAGCAGTGTGGCCAGCCACTCCTACGAGCAGTGCTTC
size: -; D: -; J: TRBJ1-1; V: TRBV10-3; CDR3: CAISGDPQIEAFF; DNA: TGTGCCATCAGTGGGGACCCTCAGATTGAAGCTTTCTTT
size: few; D: -; J: TRBJ2-3; V: TRBV4-3; CDR3: CASSQSRGSTDTQYF; DNA: TGCGCCAGCAGCCAATCGAGGGGTAGCACAGATACGCAGTATTTT
size: many; D: -; J: TRBJ2-7; V: TRBV7-6; CDR3: CASSLSWTEPYEQYF; DNA: TGTGCCAGCAGCTTATCCTGGACTGAACCCTACGAGCAGTACTTC
size: many; D: -; J: TRBJ2-1; V: TRBV24-1; CDR3: CATSDLSGRGEQFF; DNA: TGTGCCACCAGTGATTTGTCCGGGAGAGGTGAGCAGTTCTTC
size: many; D: -; J: TRBJ1-3; V: TRBV6-1; CDR3: CASSPGHDSGNTIYF; DNA: TGTGCCAGCAGTCCTGGACACGACTCTGGAAACACCATATATTTT
size: many; D: -; J: TRBJ2-1; V: TRBV27; CDR3: CASSISKAAYNEQFF; DNA: TGTGCCAGCAGTATTTCGAAAGCGGCCTACAATGAGCAGTTCTTC
size: -; D: -; J: TRBJ1-5; V: TRBV28; CDR3: CASSSRVSAVHNQPQHF; DNA: TGTGCCAGCAGCAGCAGGGTCTCAGCCGTCCACAATCAGCCCCAGCATTTT
size: many; D: TRBD1; J: TRBJ1-4; V: TRBV2; CDR3: CASNPQGAANEKLFF; DNA: TGTGCCAGCAACCCACAGGGGGCGGCTAATGAAAAACTGTTTTTT
size: many; D: TRBD2; J: TRBJ2-7; V: TRBV20-1; CDR3: CSASSGSFYEQYF; DNA: TGCAGTGCATCTAGCGGGAGTTTCTACGAGCAGTACTTC
size: many; D: -; J: TRBJ2-1; V: TRBV14; CDR3: CASSQPGRSHPRDEQFF; DNA: TGTGCCAGCAGCCAACCGGGACGTTCTCACCCTAGGGATGAGCAGTTCTTC
size: many; D: TRBD2; J: TRBJ2-7; V: TRBV3-1; CDR3: CASSQAGSGFEQYF; DNA: TGTGCCAGCAGCCAAGCCGGTAGCGGGTTCGAGCAGTACTTC
size: many; D: -; J: TRBJ2-7; V: TRBV28; CDR3: CASSLSIRYSYEQYF; DNA: TGTGCCAGCAGTTTATCGATAAGGTACTCCTACGAGCAGTACTTC
size: few; D: TRBD1; J: TRBJ2-3; V: TRBV15; CDR3: CATSKGRTGVRDTQYF; DNA: TGTGCCACCAGCAAGGGACGGACAGGGGTGCGAGATACGCAGTATTTT
size: few; D: -; J: TRBJ2-7; V: TRBV4-1; CDR3: CASSQVSGGNAYEQYF; DNA: TGCGCCAGCAGCCAAGTATCCGGCGGGAACGCCTACGAGCAGTACTTC
size: -; D: TRBD1; J: TRBJ1-5; V: TRBV6-2/TRBV6-3; CDR3: CASGRTGYNQPQHF; DNA: TGTGCCAGCGGGCGGACAGGATACAATCAGCCCCAGCATTTT
size: -; D: TRBD2; J: TRBJ2-4; V: TRBV4-3; CDR3: CASSQTSGRDIQYF; DNA: TGCGCCAGCAGCCAAACTAGCGGGAGAGACATTCAGTACTTC
size: -; D: -; J: TRBJ2-5; V: TRBV7-9; CDR3: CASSSLQETQYF; DNA: TGTGCCAGCAGCTCATTACAAGAGACCCAGTACTTC
size: -; D: TRBD2; J: TRBJ2-1; V: TRBV7-2; CDR3: CASSFFAGVQGNEQFF; DNA: TGTGCCAGCAGCTTCTTCGCGGGAGTGCAGGGAAATGAGCAGTTCTTC
size: many; D: -; J: TRBJ1-6; V: TRBV12-3/TRBV12-4; CDR3: CASTERGSNSPLHF; DNA: TGTGCCAGCACGGAACGGGGTTCTAATTCACCCCTCCACTTT
size: many; D: TRBD1; J: TRBJ2-1; V: TRBV10-3; CDR3: CAISGFRGQPGGEQFF; DNA: TGTGCCATCAGCGGATTTCGGGGCCAACCAGGGGGTGAGCAGTTCTTC
size: many; D: -; J: TRBJ2-1; V: TRBV6-2/TRBV6-3; CDR3: CASSYGFWTAARGREQFF; DNA: TGTGCCAGCAGTTACGGCTTTTGGACAGCGGCCCGCGGACGTGAGCAGTTCTTC
size: -; D: -; J: TRBJ2-5; V: TRBV12-3/TRBV12-4; CDR3: CASSPNWGARETQYF; DNA: TGTGCCAGCAGCCCCAACTGGGGGGCTAGGGAGACCCAGTACTTC
size: many; D: -; J: TRBJ2-1; V: TRBV6-1; CDR3: CASSYGNNEQFF; DNA: TGTGCCAGCAGTTACGGGAACAATGAGCAGTTCTTC
size: many; D: -; J: TRBJ2-3; V: TRBV18; CDR3: CASSPSLKRKNTDTQYF; DNA: TGTGCCAGCTCACCTTCTCTCAAGCGGAAAAATACAGATACGCAGTATTTT
size: -; D: TRBD2; J: TRBJ2-3; V: TRBV28; CDR3: CASSLAKGLAGHNTDTQYF; DNA: TGTGCCAGCAGTTTAGCAAAGGGACTAGCGGGACACAACACAGATACGCAGTATTTT
size: many; D: TRBD1; J: TRBJ1-1; V: TRBV3-1; CDR3: CASSRAAGGTEAFF; DNA: TGTGCCAGCAGCCGCGCCGCAGGGGGCACTGAAGCTTTCTTT
size: few; D: TRBD2; J: TRBJ2-2; V: TRBV6-2/TRBV6-3; CDR3: CASSSLIAGVAGELFF; DNA: TGTGCCAGCAGTTCCCTCATAGCGGGAGTGGCCGGGGAGCTGTTTTTT
size: few; D: -; J: TRBJ2-1; V: TRBV18; CDR3: CASSPERVIHEQFF; DNA: TGTGCCAGCTCACCTGAGAGGGTCATACATGAGCAGTTCTTC
size: many; D: TRBD2; J: TRBJ2-1; V: TRBV12-3/TRBV12-4; CDR3: CASRPSGNTHNEQFF; DNA: TGTGCCAGCAGACCCAGCGGGAATACCCACAATGAGCAGTTCTTC
size: many; D: TRBD1; J: TRBJ2-4; V: TRBV7-9; CDR3: CASSGHRGQPGNIQYF; DNA: TGTGCCAGCAGCGGTCACAGGGGGCAGCCTGGAAACATTCAGTACTTC
size: few; D: TRBD2; J: TRBJ2-5; V: TRBV20-1; CDR3: CSARILAVQETQYF; DNA: TGCAGTGCTAGAATTCTAGCGGTCCAAGAGACCCAGTACTTC
size: -; D: TRBD1; J: TRBJ1-3; V: TRBV20-1; CDR3: CSGWDREDSGNTIYF; DNA: TGCAGCGGCTGGGACAGGGAGGATTCTGGAAACACCATATATTTT
size: many; D: -; J: TRBJ1-1; V: TRBV18; CDR3: CASSQGRDTEAFF; DNA: TGTGCCAGCTCACAGGGTAGAGACACTGAAGCTTTCTTT
size: once; D: -; J: TRBJ2-2; V: TRBV18; CDR3: CASSPLAQNTGELLF; DNA: TGTGCCAGCTCACCATTAGCGCAGAACACCGGGGAGCTGCTTTTT
size: -; D: -; J: TRBJ1-4; V: TRBV6-1; CDR3: CASRKGGNEKLFF; DNA: TGTGCCAGCCGGAAGGGAGGGAATGAAAAACTGTTTTTT
size: many; D: TRBD1; J: TRBJ2-1; V: TRBV5-1; CDR3: CASSLGQGLRVDEQFF; DNA: TGCGCCAGCAGCTTGGGACAGGGTCTCCGCGTAGATGAGCAGTTCTTC
size: many; D: TRBD1; J: TRBJ1-1; V: TRBV29-1; CDR3: CSVLTGRDTEAFF; DNA: TGCAGCGTCTTGACAGGGCGGGACACTGAAGCTTTCTTT